The 21 T cell receptor beta chains presented below share a single source sample, sequenced in a study of regulatory T cells in long-lasting Graves disease. The time point is: newly diagnosed GD, antithyroid drugs for less than 3 months. From PBMCs, RNA was extracted and then used to make the TCR library. Assembly of TCR beta libraries relied on iRepertoire HTBI primers together with Arm-PCR of CDR3 regions. TCRdb re-called the multiplex PCR reads with MiXCR, one entry per CDR3 protein. The top ten clones hold about 19% of a sample with a few hundred thousand distinct CDR3 sequences, roughly 12% of them seen once. The data were also submitted as part of a second study, on T cells in Graves' hyperthyroidism and ophthalmopathy.

Here the sequenced sample was peripheral blood mononuclear cells (PBMCs), taken at new diagnosis, from a patient treated with antithyroid drugs. The receptors were gathered from a woman aged 18-29 years with Graves disease.

This clonotype occurred a few times. The genes are TRBV6-1 and TRBJ2-2, with D possibly matching TRBD1 (6 bases). Germline CDR1 reads MNHNS; CDR2 reads SASEGT. CDR3 length: 13 amino acids. The germline V and J ends were trimmed by 10 bases and 7 bases, with 16 bases remaining between them. In nucleotides, the CDR3 is TGTGCCATCAGACAGGTTTTGGGCGGGGAGCTGTTTTTT. Its translation is CAIRQVLGGELFF.

This clonotype was seen repeatedly, ten times or more. The chain has TRBV6-9 and TRBJ2-7; perhaps TRBD2 as D (6 bases). The CDR3 runs 14 residues. The germline CDR1 and CDR2 sequences are MNHGY and SVAAGI. The germline V and J ends were trimmed by 3 bases and 4 bases, with 13 bases remaining between them. The CDR3 here is CASSYGGSGYEQYF. CDR3 DNA sequence: TGTGCCAGCAGTTACGGGGGATCTGGGTACGAGCAGTACTTC.

The chain combines TRBV6-1 with TRBJ1-3; D might be TRBD1 (5 bases). The germline V gene has CDR1 MNHNS and CDR2 SASEGT. Trimming pared 5 bases from V and 0 bases from J, leaving 20 bases between. The CDR3 spans 18 residues. The CDR3 loop reads CASSRYGTATVSGNTIYF. CDR3 nucleotide sequence: TGTGCCAGCAGTCGCTATGGGACGGCCACGGTCTCTGGAAACACCATATATTTT.

This chain joins TRBV15 and TRBJ1-2; 8 bases are a match to TRBD1. The CDR3 has 13 amino acids. V dropped 4 bases and J dropped 4; count of bases not matched to a gene: 2. Germline loops: CDR1 LNHNV, CDR2 YYDKDF (reference sequence). CDR3 DNA: TGTGCCACCAGCATGACAGGGGTCTATGGCTACACCTTC. This encodes CATSMTGVYGYTF.

This clonotype was seen ten or more times. V usage is TRBV4-1 and J usage is TRBJ2-2; D not resolved. CDR3 length: 16 residues. V was clipped by 0 bases and J by 5 bases, with 13 bases between them. Germline V gene lookup returns CDR1 MGHRA and CDR2 YSYEKL. The CDR3 DNA follows: TGCGCCAGCAGCCAAGAACCAGGCAGAAAAACCGGGGAGCTGTTTTTT. Translated: CASSQEPGRKTGELFF.

Comment on this clonotype: A read error may explain this, as a much larger clone is one base away. The gene calls are TRBV5-5 and TRBJ2-4, with D perhaps matching TRBD2 (5 bases). Germline lookup yields CDR1 SGHKS and CDR2 YYEKEE (reference sequence). V gave up 6 bases and J gave up 1 base, with 11 bases separating them. The CDR3 sequence is 14 residues long. CDR3 nucleotides: TGTGCCAGCACCCCGGGGATGGCCAAAAACATTCAGTACTTC. Its protein product is CASTPGMAKNIQYF.

J is TRBJ2-3 and V is TRBV19; the match to TRBD1 covers 7 bases. Judging by the DNA end, TRBJ2-1 fits better; the J call may be wrong. The CDR3 has 14 amino acids. Germline CDR1 LNHDA, CDR2 SQIVND (reference sequence). The CDR3, as DNA: TGTGCCAGTAGTCGACTCGACAGGGACCACGAGCAGTTCTTC. Its protein is CASSRLDRDHEQFF.

V and J are TRBV19 and TRBJ1-1, with D possibly being TRBD1 (6 bases). Germline CDR1 is LNHDA and CDR2 is SQIVND (reference sequence). This CDR3 is 18 amino acids long. Trimming took off 5 bases at V and 3 bases at J, with 25 bases between the two ends. The DNA for the CDR3 is TGTGCCAGTAGTTCCCTAGTCGGTGGTCGGGGGCCCGACACTGAAGCTTTCTTT. Translating it yields CASSSLVGGRGPDTEAFF.

This rearrangement joins TRBV7-8 to TRBJ2-4, with D uncertain. The CDR3 sequence is 18 residues long. V lost 1 base, J lost 0 bases, and 16 bases lay in between. Per germline, CDR1 SGHVS and CDR2 FQNEAQ. The CDR3 DNA follows: TGTGCCAGCAGCTTAGTGGAACTACCCTCTCTAGCCAAAAACATTCAGTACTTC. This codes for CASSLVELPSLAKNIQYF.

In this sample, this clonotype turned up many times. The chain uses TRBV29-1 and TRBJ2-2, with TRBD2 as a possible D gene (6 bases). CDR1 SQVTM and CDR2 ANQGSEA come from the germline V gene. The CDR3 has 13 residues. The germline V and J ends were trimmed by 7 bases and 7 bases, with 16 bases remaining between them. The CDR3 reads CSAGTSSGGELFF. In DNA form, the CDR3 reads TGCAGCGCCGGGACTTCTTCGGGCGGGGAGCTGTTTTTT.

This clonotype has at least ten counts. This chain joins TRBV19 and TRBJ2-7; D possibly corresponds to TRBD2 (5 bases). The CDR3 sequence is 15 residues long. The germline CDR1 and CDR2 sequences are LNHDA and SQIVND (reference sequence). V lost 4 bases and J 3 bases, leaving 16 bases between the germline ends. The CDR3 loop reads CASSKEKSGYYEQYF. In nucleotides, the CDR3 is TGTGCCAGTAGTAAAGAAAAGAGCGGCTACTACGAGCAGTACTTC.

The table lists this clonotype with many counts. The rearrangement joins TRBV11-2 to TRBJ1-3, with 7 bases that match TRBD1. V lost 5 bases, J lost 10 bases, and 5 bases stayed unmatched. CDR1 and CDR2 (germline): SGHAT, FQNNGV. The CDR3 spans 12 residues. The CDR3 region is CASSTRDRTIYF. As DNA, the CDR3 is TGTGCCAGCAGCACAAGGGACAGAACCATATATTTT.

The CDR3 spells CASSQEVQVGQPQHF. DNA of the CDR3: TGCGCCAGCAGCCAAGAAGTCCAGGTTGGGCAGCCCCAGCATTTT. This chain connects TRBV4-1 to TRBJ1-5; D gene uncertain. The CDR3 is 15 amino acids. Trimming cost V 0 bases and J 7 bases, with 13 bases left between them. Germline assignment: CDR1 MGHRA and CDR2 YSYEKL.

With respect to this clonotype: This may come from a read error, since a much larger clone is one base off. The chain carries TRBV30 and TRBJ1-2; 9 bases map to TRBD1. The CDR3 runs to 11 residues. Germline V gene lookup returns CDR1 GTSNPN and CDR2 SVGIG (reference sequence). CDR3 protein: CALNRGHGYAF. DNA of the CDR3: TGTGCCTTGAACAGGGGGCATGGCTACGCCTTC.

The chain is built from TRBV19 and TRBJ1-5; maybe TRBD1 (5 bases). CDR3 size: 14 residues. The V gene lost 2 bases and the J gene lost 7 bases, with 12 bases spanning the gap. Germline assignment: CDR1 LNHDA and CDR2 SQIVND (reference sequence). The CDR3, as DNA: TGTGCCAGTAGTATATGGGGGGTTGGGCAGCCCCAGCATTTT. This gives the protein CASSIWGVGQPQHF.

This clonotype has ten or more counts. The chain employs TRBV7-6 and TRBJ2-1; TRBD2 agrees at 8 bases. The V gene end was trimmed by 5 bases and the J gene end by 5 bases; junction bases not matched to a gene: 8. The CDR3 spans 15 residues. Germline-derived CDR1 and CDR2 are SGHVS and FNYEAQ. CDR3 sequence (DNA): TGTGCCAGCAGCCGGGGACTAGTTGACAACAATGAGCAGTTCTTC. Amino acid sequence: CASSRGLVDNNEQFF.

Regarding this clonotype: This may be a read error: a much more frequent sequence differs by one nucleotide. Lacking the conserved final phenylalanine or tryptophan, this CDR3 likely reflects a read error. The chain joins TRBV7-2 to TRBJ1-1, with D perhaps TRBD1 (6 bases). V was clipped by 5 bases and J by 3 bases, with 16 bases between them. The CDR3 has 15 amino acids. CDR1 and CDR2 from the germline V gene are SGHTA and FQGNSA. CDR3 nucleotide sequence: TGTGCCAGCAGCCCATACAGGGATGAGTACACTGAAGCTTTCTAT. Its translation is CASSPYRDEYTEAFY.

A word on this clonotype: The junction and the germline gene differ at one end; a read error may be behind it. The J gene is TRBJ1-1, the V gene TRBV9; D is uncertain. Germline CDR1 SGDLS, CDR2 YYNGEE. The CDR3 contains 14 residues. The CDR3 DNA follows: TGTGCCAGCAGCTCCCAGCCGGGGAACGCTGAAGCTTTCTTT. Translated: CASSSQPGNAEAFF.

V gene TRBV12-3 or TRBV12-4 combines with J gene TRBJ1-5; D may be TRBD1 (6 bases). V was shortened by 8 bases and J by 5 bases, with 10 bases between the two germline ends. The CDR3 has 12 amino acids. In DNA, the CDR3 is TGTGCCAGCGGGAAGGGGGATCAGCCCCAGCATTTT. Translation: CASGKGDQPQHF.

This clonotype was detected only a few times. The junction does not match germline at one end; this may be a read error. V and J are TRBV6-1 and TRBJ2-1; 8 bases align to TRBD2. The germline gives CDR1 MNHNS, CDR2 SASEGT. This CDR3 has 15 amino acids. Here the CDR3 DNA reads TGCGCCAGCAGTCTCCGGGCCCTGACGGGGGGGGAGCAGTTCTTC. This codes for CASSLRALTGGEQFF.

The CDR3 DNA sequence: TGCAGCGTCGGAGGGACAGCTGTTATCTACGAGCAGTACTTC. The encoded protein is CSVGGTAVIYEQYF. This rearrangement joins TRBV29-1 to TRBJ2-7, with D possibly being TRBD1 (7 bases). The V gene's germline CDR1 is SQVTM and CDR2 ANQGSEA. This CDR3 spans 14 amino acids. V was trimmed by 6 bases and J by 3 bases, leaving 18 bases between them.